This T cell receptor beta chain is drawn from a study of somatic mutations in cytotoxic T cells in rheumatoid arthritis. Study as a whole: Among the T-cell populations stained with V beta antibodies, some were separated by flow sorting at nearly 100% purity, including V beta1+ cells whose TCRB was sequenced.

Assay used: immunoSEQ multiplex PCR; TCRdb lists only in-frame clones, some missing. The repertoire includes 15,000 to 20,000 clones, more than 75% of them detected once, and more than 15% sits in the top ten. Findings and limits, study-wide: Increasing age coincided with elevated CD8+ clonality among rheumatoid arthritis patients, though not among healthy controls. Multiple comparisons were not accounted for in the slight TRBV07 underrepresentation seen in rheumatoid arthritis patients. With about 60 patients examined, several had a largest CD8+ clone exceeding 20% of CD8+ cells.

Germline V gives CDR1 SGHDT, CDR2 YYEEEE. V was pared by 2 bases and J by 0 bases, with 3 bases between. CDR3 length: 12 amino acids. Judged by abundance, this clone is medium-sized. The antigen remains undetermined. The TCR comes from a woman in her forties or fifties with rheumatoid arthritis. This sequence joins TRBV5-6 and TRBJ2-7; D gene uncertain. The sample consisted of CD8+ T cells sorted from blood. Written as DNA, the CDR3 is TGTGCCAGCAGCTTTAACTCCTACGAGCAGTACTTC. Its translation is CASSFNSYEQYF.